The sequence of this T cell receptor beta chain was determined in a study of cytomegalovirus exposure and HLA in healthy donors. The overall study: The 550 to 800 first-cohort repertoires and the 120 or so validation repertoires shared the same platform, a later analysis reported. Study-level points and caveats: In the approximately 130 validation repertoires, a later analysis found that first-cohort TCR clusters tended to co-occur. The study listed about 150 cytomegalovirus-associated TCR beta chains. In vitro, three CMV-associated chains proved specific for CMV antigens.

V lost 3 bases and J lost 4, with 13 bases in between. The CDR3 contains 14 residues. Germline CDR1 is MNHEY and CDR2 is SMNVEV (reference sequence). As concerns this clone: As yet, its antigen is unknown.

Data came from immunoSEQ multiplex PCR; TCRdb stores just in-frame clones and leaves some out. The table shows 150,000 to 250,000 clones, with around 80% occurring only once. The sequenced material came from PBMCs. The clonotype was recovered from a woman aged 25 to 45 in good health and CMV-seronegative. V usage is TRBV27 and J usage is TRBJ2-7; D is perhaps TRBD1 (5 bases). CDR3 in amino acids: CASSFTTAGYEQYF. CDR3 in DNA: TGTGCCAGCAGTTTCACGACTGCAGGGTACGAGCAGTACTTC.